The 23 T cell receptor beta chains listed next were all sequenced from one sample in a study of patients and donors after allogeneic stem cell transplantation. Via MiXCR, TCRdb re-called the RT-PCR reads, giving one row per CDR3 protein. Of hundreds of thousands of distinct CDR3 sequences in the sample, 16% are singletons; the top ten hold less than 9.5%. The sequenced sample was blood, either unsorted or a sorted T cell fraction (not recorded which). The source of these receptors is a human donor who was either an allogeneic HSCT recipient or a stem cell or donor lymphocyte infusion donor (not recorded which). It is not recorded whose cells these are; they may come from a transplant donor.

The table lists this clonotype with many counts. The chain combines TRBV4-1 with TRBJ1-3, with a weak D call TRBD1 (5 bases). V lost 1 base, J lost 4 bases, and 11 bases lay in between. The CDR3 is 15 amino acids. The germline V gene encodes CDR1 MGHRA and CDR2 YSYEKL. CDR3 sequence: CASSQVPGRGNTIYF. The CDR3 DNA reads as TGCGCCAGCAGCCAAGTACCGGGGCGAGGAAACACCATATATTTT.

This clonotype was found a few times. This sequence joins TRBV4-1 and TRBJ2-3; TRBD1 aligns across 9 bases. The germline V gene encodes CDR1 MGHRA and CDR2 YSYEKL. The CDR3 covers 15 residues. J gave up 6 bases and V 3 bases, and 7 bases lay outside the gene matches. CDR3 nucleotides: TGCGCCAGCAGCCAGGGGACAGGGCTCAAGGATACGCAGTATTTT. It codes for CASSQGTGLKDTQYF.

The chain uses TRBV5-1 and TRBJ2-6; no clear D gene. The CDR3 has 16 residues. The V end lost 0 bases, the J end lost 0 bases, and 7 bases lay between the germline ends. Germline CDR1 SGHRS, CDR2 YFSETQ. In DNA form, the CDR3 reads TGCGCCAGCAGCTTGGGACGGTACTCTGGGGCCAACGTCCTGACTTTC. Encoded protein: CASSLGRYSGANVLTF. Variable domain in full (rest from reference TRBV5-1 and TRBJ2-6): KAGVTQTPRYLIKTRGQQVTLSCSPISGHRSVSWYQQTPGQGLQFLFEYFSETQRNKGNFPGRFSGRQFSNSRSEMNVSTLELGDSALYLCASSLGRYSGANVLTFGAGSRLTVL.

The V and J genes are TRBV3-1 and TRBJ2-1; D may be TRBD2 (5 bases). The V gene's germline CDR1 is LGHDT and CDR2 YNNKEL (reference sequence). The CDR3 consists of 12 residues. Trimming removed 4 bases at V and 9 bases at J, with 10 bases between. The CDR3 protein is CASSPRDVEQFF. The CDR3 DNA reads as TGTGCCAGCAGCCCTCGGGATGTTGAGCAGTTCTTC.

This clonotype was observed a handful of times. The gene calls are TRBV12-3 or TRBV12-4 and TRBJ1-3; D possibly corresponds to TRBD1 (6 bases). Trimming pared 3 bases from V and 2 bases from J, leaving 11 bases between. The length of the CDR3 is 15 residues. CDR3 amino acids: CASSLVEGAGNTIYF. CDR3 DNA: TGTGCCAGCAGTTTGGTCGAGGGGGCTGGAAACACCATATATTTT.

This clonotype was observed a handful of times. The J gene is TRBJ2-1, the V gene TRBV11-2; either TRBD1 or TRBD2 may fit D (5 bases each). With 0 bases removed from V and 6 bases from J, the gap between germline ends came to 12 bases. The germline gives CDR1 SGHAT, CDR2 FQNNGV. The CDR3 covers 15 residues. CDR3 sequence: CASSLDRRGLNEQFF. The CDR3 region has the DNA TGTGCCAGCAGCTTAGATCGTCGGGGCCTCAATGAGCAGTTCTTC.

This clonotype turned up a few times. This chain connects TRBV6-1 to TRBJ2-7, with D perhaps being TRBD1 or TRBD2 (5 bases each). Trimming cost V 0 bases and J 1 base, with 13 bases left between them. The germline gives CDR1 MNHNS, CDR2 SASEGT. This CDR3 region has 16 residues. The CDR3 bases are TGTGCCAGCAGTGAAGCCGGGACGGTCGATTCCTACGAGCAGTACTTC. As protein: CASSEAGTVDSYEQYF.

This clonotype was seen only a few times. This chain connects TRBV7-9 to TRBJ1-2; no clear D gene. V was pared by 3 bases and J by 0 bases, with 8 bases between. CDR1 and CDR2 (germline): SEHNR, FQNEAQ (reference sequence). CDR3 length: 14 residues. The CDR3 nucleotides are TGTGCCAGCAGCTTTGGGTTAGCTAACTATGGCTACACCTTC. This gives the protein CASSFGLANYGYTF.

The rearrangement uses TRBV5-1 and TRBJ1-2; D gene ambiguous. From germline, CDR1 is SGHRS and CDR2 YFSETQ. Trimming shortened V by 0 bases and J by 4 bases, and 10 bases separated the two germline ends. This CDR3 comprises 14 residues. CDR3 sequence reads: CASSLGEQPYGYTF. The CDR3 nucleotides are TGCGCCAGCAGCTTGGGGGAGCAGCCCTATGGCTACACCTTC.

There are a few counts of this clonotype. This chain links TRBV20-1 with TRBJ1-5; D not resolved. The CDR3 length is 13 residues. V lost 1 base and J 7 bases, leaving 11 bases between the germline ends. The germline CDR1 and CDR2 sequences are DFQATT and SNEGSKA (reference sequence). CDR3 protein: CSARVSGEQPQHF. The DNA for the CDR3 is TGCAGTGCTAGAGTCTCAGGAGAGCAGCCCCAGCATTTT.

V usage is TRBV12-3 or TRBV12-4 and J usage is TRBJ2-1, with 8 bases that match TRBD2. There are 17 residues in the CDR3. The junction had 9 bases not matched to a gene; V was cut back by 5 bases and J by 0 bases. Here the CDR3 reads CASSHDLSGGSYNEQFF. CDR3 DNA sequence: TGTGCCAGCAGTCATGATTTGAGCGGGGGCTCCTACAATGAGCAGTTCTTC.

The J gene is TRBJ1-3, the V gene TRBV4-3; 8 nucleotides agree with TRBD1. CDR3 length: 15 residues. Germline values: CDR1 LGHNA, CDR2 YSLEER. V gave up 1 base and J gave up 11 bases; unmatched junction bases: 10. As DNA, the CDR3 is TGCGCCAGCAGCCAAGGATACAGGGGGGGAACACCCATATATTTT. Amino acid sequence: CASSQGYRGGTPIYF.

The chain carries TRBV30 and TRBJ1-1, with TRBD1 matching 10 bases. Germline-derived CDR1 and CDR2 are GTSNPN and SVGIG (reference sequence). This CDR3 has 18 residues. The trim removed 2 bases at V and 5 bases at J, leaving 17 bases unmatched. This CDR3 reads CAWSPDRGLWGRYTEAFF. In DNA, the CDR3 is TGTGCCTGGAGTCCAGACAGGGGGCTGTGGGGTCGGTATACTGAAGCTTTCTTT.

The genes are TRBV6-1 and TRBJ2-6; D assignment may be TRBD1 or TRBD2 (6 bases each). Germline CDR1 and CDR2: MNHNS and SASEGT. The CDR3 is 15 amino acids. V was cut by 6 bases and J by 2 bases, with 11 bases left in between. CDR3 protein: CASRRGDPGANVLTF. In DNA, the CDR3 is TGTGCCAGCAGGAGGGGGGATCCTGGGGCCAACGTCCTGACTTTC.

This clonotype was picked up one time. This sequence may be a read error, since a much larger clone differs from it by one base. This chain uses TRBV7-2 with TRBJ1-3; D unclear. Germline CDR1 SGHTA, CDR2 FQGNSA. The CDR3 runs 13 residues. The V end lost 4 bases, the J end lost 14 bases, and 18 bases lay between the germline ends. The CDR3 DNA follows: TGTGCCAGCAGCTCAGACACCACTTTTCGCCTATATTTT. This codes for CASSSDTTFRLYF. The variable domain in full, with the rest retrieved from reference TRBV7-2 and TRBJ1-3, is GAGVSQSPSNKVTEKGKDVELRCDPISGHTALYWYRQSLGQGLEFLIYFQGNSAPDKSGLPSDRFSAERTGGSVSTLTIQRTQQEDSAVYLCASSSDTTFRLYFGEGSWLTVV.

This clonotype occurred a few times. The junction does not match germline at one end; this may be a read error. CDR3 nucleotides: TGTGCCAGCAGCTTAGGGGGTGGTGACTTC. As protein: CASSLGGGDF. The genes are TRBV11-2 and TRBJ2-5; D is unclear. Germline loops: CDR1 SGHAT, CDR2 FQNNGV. The CDR3 is 10 residues long.

The chain recombines TRBV24-1 with TRBJ2-7; a weak D match, TRBD1 (6 bases). The CDR3 has 14 amino acids. V was pared by 2 bases and J by 6 bases, with 13 bases between. The germline V gene encodes CDR1 KGHDR and CDR2 SFDVKD. DNA for the CDR3: TGTGCCACCAGTGATTCGAGACAGGCCAGCGAGCAGTACTTC. It codes for CATSDSRQASEQYF.

The CDR3 here is CASSLRGEAQYF. CDR3 DNA: TGTGCCAGCAGCCTAAGAGGGGAGGCCCAGTACTTC. The chain carries TRBV11-3 and TRBJ2-5, with D possibly TRBD2 on 6 matching bases. Germline V lookup: CDR1 SGHNT, CDR2 YENEEA. The CDR3 totals 12 residues. Trimming pared 5 bases from V and 9 bases from J, leaving 13 bases between.

A few counts support this clonotype. This rearrangement joins TRBV12-3 or TRBV12-4 to TRBJ1-1, with D possibly matching TRBD1 (6 bases). This CDR3 is built from 11 residues. V was pared by 7 bases and J by 8 bases, with 11 bases between. In DNA form, the CDR3 reads TGTGCCAGCAAAAATCAGGGGGAAGCTTTCTTT. Amino acid sequence: CASKNQGEAFF.

J is TRBJ2-2 and V is TRBV28; unclear D gene. The CDR3 covers 16 residues. V lost 1 base and J lost 6, with 15 bases in between. The germline V gene encodes CDR1 MDHEN and CDR2 SYDVKM. CDR3: CASSLFPAAKAGELFF. DNA of the CDR3: TGTGCCAGCAGTTTATTTCCCGCAGCAAAGGCCGGGGAGCTGTTTTTT.

This clonotype has only a few counts. V and J are TRBV4-1 and TRBJ2-6; no reliable D call. Germline V gene lookup returns CDR1 MGHRA and CDR2 YSYEKL. Trimming removed 4 bases at V and 9 bases at J, with 10 bases between. This CDR3 has 13 amino acids. The CDR3, as DNA: TGCGCCAGCAGCCGACCTTCAAGCAACGTCCTGACTTTC. It translates to CASSRPSSNVLTF.

The V and J genes are TRBV7-9 and TRBJ1-3; D is undetermined. The CDR3 runs 16 residues. The germline gives CDR1 SEHNR, CDR2 FQNEAQ (reference sequence). Deletions cut 1 base from V and 0 bases from J, with 10 bases between. CDR3 residues: CASSLEGGISGNTIYF. CDR3 DNA sequence: TGTGCCAGCAGCTTAGAGGGCGGAATCTCTGGAAACACCATATATTTT.

This clonotype was observed a handful of times. This chain uses TRBV12-5 with TRBJ1-5, with D maybe TRBD1 (6 bases). The CDR3 length is 13 residues. CDR1 and CDR2 (germline): LGHNT, FRNRAP. V was shortened by 3 bases and J by 7 bases, with 10 bases between the two germline ends. The CDR3 DNA reads TGTGCTAGTGGTTTTGGTCAGGGGCAGCCCCAGCATTTT. As protein: CASGFGQGQPQHF.